This TCR beta chain was retrieved from a study of OX40 agonist ivuxolimab in advanced cancers. Study summary: It was permissible to have had prior anti-PD-1, anti-PD-L1 or anti-CTLA-4 therapy, and under 45% had some. Study-wide points: Several nonresponders also turned out to have low normalized T-cell clonal expansion. Dose levels from 0.1 to 3.0 mg/kg saw CD4+ and CD8+ blood T cells expand clonally by week 6. The average count of expanded clones was higher among CD8+ T cells than among CD4+.

Here immunoSEQ multiplex PCR was the method, and the copy in TCRdb shows in-frame clones only, minus some. The repertoire holds approximately 89,000 clones, roughly 90% seen once, with approximately 2.4% in the top ten. The CDR3 is 14 residues long. V gave up 4 bases and J gave up 2 bases, with 10 bases separating them. Germline V lookup: CDR1 SGHDN, CDR2 FVKESK. For this clone: Its antigen remains unknown.

The receptor was isolated from an adult with an advanced solid tumor such as melanoma, head and neck, liver or kidney cancer. The rearrangement joins TRBV14 to TRBJ2-3; D is ambiguous. The starting material was CD4+ or CD8+ T cells sorted from blood, obtained in a trial of the OX40 agonist ivuxolimab. The CDR3 DNA follows: TGTGCCAGCAGCCTTCTGGCCCTCACAGATACGCAGTATTTT. Translated: CASSLLALTDTQYF.